Detailed here is one TCR beta chain. Its antigen is unknown. This entry comes from a study of shared clonotypes between healthy human individuals. Study-wide points: What naive subsets generally showed was a larger estimated richness than memory subsets showed. Sequencing depth was expected to affect clonotype sharing among donors.

Produced via immunoSEQ multiplex PCR; TCRdb's table is partial and in-frame only. The data show about 980,000 clones, roughly 72% seen once. Germline CDR1 reads SGHNT; CDR2 reads YYREEE (reference sequence). Losses at the gene ends were 4 bases for V and 5 bases for J; bases not matched to a gene: 6. The CDR3 totals 14 residues. Sequenced: memory CD4+ T cells sorted from blood. The subset denotes: CD45RA-negative fraction. The receptor's source is a young man in good health. The rearrangement links TRBV5-4 to TRBJ2-5; 9 nucleotides agree with TRBD2. DNA of the CDR3: TGTGCCAGCAGCGCGGGACTAGCTGTGGAGACCCAGTACTTC. Its protein is CASSAGLAVETQYF.